This is a list of T cell receptor beta chains from one sample in a study of CD8 T cells in Susac syndrome. TCRdb recomputed calls from the immunoSEQ multiplex PCR reads with MiXCR, one row per CDR3 protein. Of around 200,000 distinct CDR3 sequences listed, approximately 95% are singletons. The sample taken for sequencing was CD8+ T cells from PBMCs. These receptors were taken from a human donor with Susac syndrome. The CDR3 runs from the conserved cysteine through the conserved F or W. The D gene is left open where the match is weak. Size tells how often a clone was seen (once, few, many) or the class of an expanded clone, and some rows leave it out.

size	D	V	J	CDR3	DNA
.	.	TRBV5-1	TRBJ1-1	CASSLGGQEWVTEAFF	TGCGCCAGCAGCTTGGGTGGTCAGGAGTGGGTCACTGAAGCTTTCTTT
.	TRBD1	TRBV3-1	TRBJ1-1	CASTLGQGAKAFF	TGTGCCAGCACCCTAGGACAGGGCGCTAAAGCTTTCTTT
.	TRBD2	TRBV5-6	TRBJ2-1	CASSAEREAINEQFF	TGTGCCAGCAGCGCAGAGCGGGAGGCCATCAATGAGCAGTTCTTC
.	TRBD1	TRBV4-1	TRBJ1-1	CASSQGPGQKNTEAFF	TGCGCCAGCAGCCAGGGGCCGGGACAGAAGAACACTGAAGCTTTCTTT
few	.	TRBV28	TRBJ1-1	CASSLRGMNTEAFF	TGTGCCAGCAGTTTGAGGGGCATGAACACTGAAGCTTTCTTT
.	.	TRBV6-1	TRBJ2-5	CASSPPEGPKQETQYF	TGTGCCAGCAGTCCTCCGGAGGGACCCAAGCAAGAGACCCAGTACTTC
.	.	TRBV12-3/TRBV12-4	TRBJ1-2	CASSLRGGYGYTF	TGTGCCAGCAGTTTACGGGGTGGCTATGGCTACACCTTC
.	.	TRBV12-3/TRBV12-4	TRBJ1-2	CASRRTGKDGYTF	TGTGCCAGCAGACGTACAGGGAAAGATGGCTACACCTTC
.	.	TRBV5-1	TRBJ2-6	CASSLDAPGSGANVLTF	TGCGCCAGCAGCTTGGACGCCCCGGGCTCTGGGGCCAACGTCCTGACTTTC
once	.	TRBV13	TRBJ2-3	CASSTGHTSTDTQYF	TGTGCCAGCAGCACCGGACATACTAGCACAGATACGCAGTATTTT
few	.	TRBV12-5	TRBJ1-2	CASAGLPNYGYTF	TGTGCTAGCGCAGGGCTCCCTAACTATGGCTACACCTTC
.	.	TRBV4-1	TRBJ2-7	CASSREGRSYEQYF	TGCGCCAGCAGCCGGGAAGGACGGTCCTACGAGCAGTACTTC
.	.	TRBV5-5	TRBJ2-7	CASSLVPGAYEQYF	TGTGCCAGCAGCTTGGTTCCAGGGGCCTACGAGCAGTACTTC
.	TRBD2	TRBV28	TRBJ2-7	CASSESGGRWEQYF	TGTGCCAGCAGTGAAAGCGGGGGGCGCTGGGAGCAGTACTTC
.	TRBD2	TRBV7-9	TRBJ2-7	CASSFVLAGFYEQYF	TGTGCCAGCAGCTTCGTATTAGCGGGTTTCTACGAGCAGTACTTC
.	TRBD2	TRBV28	TRBJ2-1	CASSSPASGNHNEQFF	TGTGCCAGCAGTTCCCCGGCTAGCGGGAACCACAATGAGCAGTTCTTC
.	.	TRBV27	TRBJ2-1	CASSVGTWAYNEQFF	TGTGCCAGCAGTGTAGGGACGTGGGCTTACAATGAGCAGTTCTTC
.	.	TRBV21-1	TRBJ2-1	CASSKDEGDNEQFF	TGTGCCAGCAGCAAAGATGAGGGCGACAATGAGCAGTTCTTC
.	.	TRBV15	TRBJ2-3	CATSRDLSGDTQYF	TGTGCCACCAGCAGAGACCTCAGTGGAGATACGCAGTATTTT
once	.	TRBV27	TRBJ2-7	CASSLSSWPDDEQYF	TGTGCCAGCAGTTTATCATCGTGGCCTGATGACGAGCAGTACTTC
.	.	TRBV13	TRBJ2-7	CASSFTSVSSYEQYF	TGTGCCAGCAGCTTTACCAGCGTTTCCTCCTACGAGCAGTACTTC
.	TRBD1	TRBV2	TRBJ1-1	CASPRPGTGNTEAFF	TGTGCCAGCCCCCGTCCCGGGACAGGGAACACTGAAGCTTTCTTT
.	TRBD1	TRBV7-9	TRBJ2-7	CASSSERGQSSYEQYF	TGTGCCAGCAGCAGCGAGAGGGGGCAATCCTCCTACGAGCAGTACTTC
.	.	TRBV30	TRBJ2-1	CAWNSGGGGNEQFF	TGTGCCTGGAACTCAGGGGGGGGAGGGAATGAGCAGTTCTTC
.	.	TRBV2	TRBJ2-7	CASSEGDYEQYF	TGTGCCAGCAGTGAAGGGGATTACGAGCAGTACTTC